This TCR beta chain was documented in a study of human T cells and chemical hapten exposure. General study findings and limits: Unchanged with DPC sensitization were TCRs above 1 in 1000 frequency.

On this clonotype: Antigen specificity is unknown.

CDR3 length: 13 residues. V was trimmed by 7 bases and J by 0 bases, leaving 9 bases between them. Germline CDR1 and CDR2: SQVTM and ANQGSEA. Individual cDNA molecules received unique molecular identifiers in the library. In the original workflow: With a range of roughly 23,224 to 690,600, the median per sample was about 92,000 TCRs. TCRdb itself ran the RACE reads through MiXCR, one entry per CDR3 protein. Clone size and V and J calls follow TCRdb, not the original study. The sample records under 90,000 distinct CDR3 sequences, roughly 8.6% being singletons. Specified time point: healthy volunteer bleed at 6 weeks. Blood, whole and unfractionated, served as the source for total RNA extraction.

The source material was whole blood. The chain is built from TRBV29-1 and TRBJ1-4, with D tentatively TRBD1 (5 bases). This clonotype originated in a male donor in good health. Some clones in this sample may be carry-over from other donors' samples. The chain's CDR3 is CSAGTTTNEKLFF. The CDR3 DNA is TGCAGCGCCGGGACCACAACTAATGAAAAACTGTTTTTT. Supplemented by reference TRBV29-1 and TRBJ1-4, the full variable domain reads SAVISQKPSRDICQRGTSLTIQCQVDSQVTMMFWYRQQPGQSLTLIATANQGSEATYESGFVIDKFPISRPNLTFSTLTVSNMSPEDSSIYLCSAGTTTNEKLFFGSGTQLSVL.